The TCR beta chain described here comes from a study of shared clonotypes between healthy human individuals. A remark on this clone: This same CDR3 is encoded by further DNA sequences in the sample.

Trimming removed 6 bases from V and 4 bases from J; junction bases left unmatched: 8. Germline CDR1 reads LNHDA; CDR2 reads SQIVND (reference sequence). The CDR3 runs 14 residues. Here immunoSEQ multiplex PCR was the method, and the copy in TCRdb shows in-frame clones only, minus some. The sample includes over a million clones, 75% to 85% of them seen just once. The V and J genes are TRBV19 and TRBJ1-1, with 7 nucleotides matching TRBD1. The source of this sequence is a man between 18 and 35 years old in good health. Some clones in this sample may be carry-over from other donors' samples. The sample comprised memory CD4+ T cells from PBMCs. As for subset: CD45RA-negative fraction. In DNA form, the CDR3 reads TGTGCCAGTAGCTACAGGGGATTAGGCACTGAAGCTTTCTTT. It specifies CASSYRGLGTEAFF.